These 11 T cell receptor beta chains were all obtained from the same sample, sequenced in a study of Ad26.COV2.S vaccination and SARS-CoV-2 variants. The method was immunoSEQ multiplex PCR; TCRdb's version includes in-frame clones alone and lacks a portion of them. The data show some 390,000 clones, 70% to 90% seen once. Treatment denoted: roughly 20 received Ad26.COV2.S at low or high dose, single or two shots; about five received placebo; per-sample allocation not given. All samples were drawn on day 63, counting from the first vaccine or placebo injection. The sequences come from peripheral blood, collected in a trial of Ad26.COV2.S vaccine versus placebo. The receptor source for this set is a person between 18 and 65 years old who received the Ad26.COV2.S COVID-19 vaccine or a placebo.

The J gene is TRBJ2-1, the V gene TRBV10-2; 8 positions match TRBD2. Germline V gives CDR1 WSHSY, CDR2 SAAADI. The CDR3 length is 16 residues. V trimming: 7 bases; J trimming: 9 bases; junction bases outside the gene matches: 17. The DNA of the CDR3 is TGCGCCAGCACGCCGTGGGGGACTAGTTCGGGGAGTGAGCAGTTCTTC. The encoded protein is CASTPWGTSSGSEQFF.

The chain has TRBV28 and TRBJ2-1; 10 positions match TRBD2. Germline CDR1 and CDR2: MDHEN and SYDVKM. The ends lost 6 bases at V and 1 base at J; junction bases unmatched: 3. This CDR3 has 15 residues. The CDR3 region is CASSPSGRSYNEQFF. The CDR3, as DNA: TGTGCCAGCAGCCCTAGCGGGAGATCCTACAATGAGCAGTTCTTC.

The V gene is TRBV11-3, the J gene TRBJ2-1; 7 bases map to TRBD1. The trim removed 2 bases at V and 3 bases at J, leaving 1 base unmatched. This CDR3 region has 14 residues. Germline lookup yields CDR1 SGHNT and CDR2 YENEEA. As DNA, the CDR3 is TGTGCCAGCAGCTTAAGGACAGGCTACAATGAGCAGTTCTTC. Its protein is CASSLRTGYNEQFF. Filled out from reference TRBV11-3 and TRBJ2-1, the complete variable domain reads EAGVVQSPRYKIIEKKQPVAFWCNPISGHNTLYWYLQNLGQGPELLIRYENEEAVDDSQLPKDRFSAERLKGVDSTLKIQPAELGDSAVYLCASSLRTGYNEQFFGPGTRLTVL.

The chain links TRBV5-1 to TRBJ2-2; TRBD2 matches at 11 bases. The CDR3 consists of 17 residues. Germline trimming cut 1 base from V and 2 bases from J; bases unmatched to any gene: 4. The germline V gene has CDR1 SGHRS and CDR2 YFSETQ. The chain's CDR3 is CASSLSSGRLNTGELFF. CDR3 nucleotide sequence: TGCGCCAGCAGCTTGTCTAGCGGGAGGCTTAACACCGGGGAGCTGTTTTTT.

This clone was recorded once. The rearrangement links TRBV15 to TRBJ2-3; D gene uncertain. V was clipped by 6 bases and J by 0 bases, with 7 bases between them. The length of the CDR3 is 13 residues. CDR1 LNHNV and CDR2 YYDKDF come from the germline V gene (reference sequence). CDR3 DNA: TGTGCCACCAGGAGGTTCAGCACAGATACGCAGTATTTT. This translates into CATRRFSTDTQYF.

The CDR3 reads CASSLTGGGQAFF. As DNA, the CDR3 is TGTGCCAGCAGTTTAACCGGGGGTGGGCAAGCTTTCTTT. This rearrangement joins TRBV12-3 or TRBV12-4 to TRBJ1-1; TRBD1 might be the D (5 bases). The CDR3 runs to 13 residues. Trimming left V 2 bases short and J 9 bases short, with 13 bases between.

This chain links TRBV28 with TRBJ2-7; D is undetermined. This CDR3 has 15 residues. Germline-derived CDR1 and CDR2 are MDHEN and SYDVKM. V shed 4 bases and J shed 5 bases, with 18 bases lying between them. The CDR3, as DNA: TGTGCCAGCAGTTACGAGGACCCAGTAGGAGACGAGCAGTACTTC. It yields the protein CASSYEDPVGDEQYF.

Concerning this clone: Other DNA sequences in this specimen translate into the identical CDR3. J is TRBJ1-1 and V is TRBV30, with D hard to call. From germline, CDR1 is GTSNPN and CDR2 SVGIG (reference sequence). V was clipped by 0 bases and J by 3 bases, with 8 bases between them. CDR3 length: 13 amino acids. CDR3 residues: CAWSVRRDTEAFF. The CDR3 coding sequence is TGTGCCTGGAGTGTACGAAGGGACACTGAAGCTTTCTTT.

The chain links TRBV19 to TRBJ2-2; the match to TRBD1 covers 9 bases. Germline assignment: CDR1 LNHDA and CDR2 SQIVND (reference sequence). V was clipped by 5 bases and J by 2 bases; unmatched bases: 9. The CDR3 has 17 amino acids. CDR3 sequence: CASSSDRGWTNTGELFF. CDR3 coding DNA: TGTGCCAGTAGTTCAGACAGGGGGTGGACCAACACCGGGGAGCTGTTTTTT.

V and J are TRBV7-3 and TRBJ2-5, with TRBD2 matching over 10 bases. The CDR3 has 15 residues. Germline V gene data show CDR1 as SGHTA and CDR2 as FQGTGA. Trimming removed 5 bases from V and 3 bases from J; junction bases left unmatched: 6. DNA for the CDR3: TGTGCCAGCAGCCCGGGACTAGCGATTAAAGAGACCCAGTACTTC. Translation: CASSPGLAIKETQYF.

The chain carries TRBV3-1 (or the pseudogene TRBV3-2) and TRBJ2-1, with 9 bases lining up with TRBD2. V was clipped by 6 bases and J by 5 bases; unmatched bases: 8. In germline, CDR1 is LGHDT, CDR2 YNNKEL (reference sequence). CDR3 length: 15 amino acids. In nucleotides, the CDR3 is TGTGCCAGCAGGCGGGAGGGAGGATCCCACAATGAGCAGTTCTTC. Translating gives CASRREGGSHNEQFF.